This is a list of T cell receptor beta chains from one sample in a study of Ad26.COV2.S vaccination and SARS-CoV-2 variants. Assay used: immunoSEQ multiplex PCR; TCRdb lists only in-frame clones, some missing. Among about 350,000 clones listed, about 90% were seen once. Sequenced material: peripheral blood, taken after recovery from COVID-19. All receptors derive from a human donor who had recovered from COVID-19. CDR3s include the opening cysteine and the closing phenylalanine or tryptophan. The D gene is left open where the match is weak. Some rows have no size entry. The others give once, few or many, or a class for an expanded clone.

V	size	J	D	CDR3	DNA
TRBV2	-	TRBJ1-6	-	CASRPQEGRNSPLHF	TGTGCCAGCAGACCACAGGAGGGAAGGAATTCACCCCTCCACTTT
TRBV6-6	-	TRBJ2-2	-	CASRGAGELFF	TGTGCCAGCAGGGGGGCCGGGGAGCTGTTTTTT
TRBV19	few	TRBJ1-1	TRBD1	CASKINRGRNTEAFF	TGTGCCAGTAAAATAAACAGGGGAAGGAACACTGAAGCTTTCTTT
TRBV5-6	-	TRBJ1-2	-	CASSLQGYLGDGYTF	TGTGCCAGCAGTTTACAGGGCTATTTGGGTGATGGCTACACCTTC
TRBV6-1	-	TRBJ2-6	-	CASSGISGANVLTF	TGTGCCAGCAGCGGGATTTCTGGGGCCAACGTCCTGACTTTC
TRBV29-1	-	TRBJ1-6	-	CSVKTGDINSPLHF	TGCAGCGTAAAGACGGGTGATATTAATTCACCCCTCCACTTT
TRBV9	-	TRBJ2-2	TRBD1	CASSAAGGAGELFF	TGTGCCAGCAGCGCCGCAGGGGGTGCCGGGGAGCTGTTTTTT
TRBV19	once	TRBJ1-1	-	CASSIGAGTEAFF	TGTGCCAGTAGTATAGGGGCCGGGACTGAAGCTTTCTTT
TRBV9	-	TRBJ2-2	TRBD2	CASSMSGGPGTGELFF	TGTGCCAGCAGCATGTCGGGGGGGCCGGGCACCGGGGAGCTGTTTTTT
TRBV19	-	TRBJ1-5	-	CASRLTGQFDSNQPQHF	TGTGCCAGTAGACTCACGGGGCAGTTCGATAGCAATCAGCCCCAGCATTTT
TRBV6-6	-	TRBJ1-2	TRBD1	CASSYSTGDRAAGYTF	TGTGCCAGCAGTTACTCGACCGGGGACAGGGCGGCGGGCTACACCTTC